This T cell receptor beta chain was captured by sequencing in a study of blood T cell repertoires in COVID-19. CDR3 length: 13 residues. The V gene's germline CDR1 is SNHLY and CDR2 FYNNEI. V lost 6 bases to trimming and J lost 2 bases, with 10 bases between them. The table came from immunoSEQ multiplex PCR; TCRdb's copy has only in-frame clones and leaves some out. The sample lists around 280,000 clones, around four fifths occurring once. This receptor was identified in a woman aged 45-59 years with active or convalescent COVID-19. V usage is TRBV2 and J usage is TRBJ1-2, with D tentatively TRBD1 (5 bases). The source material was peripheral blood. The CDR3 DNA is TGTGCCAGCAGAGGGTCAGGGAACTATGGCTACACCTTC. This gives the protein CASRGSGNYGYTF.